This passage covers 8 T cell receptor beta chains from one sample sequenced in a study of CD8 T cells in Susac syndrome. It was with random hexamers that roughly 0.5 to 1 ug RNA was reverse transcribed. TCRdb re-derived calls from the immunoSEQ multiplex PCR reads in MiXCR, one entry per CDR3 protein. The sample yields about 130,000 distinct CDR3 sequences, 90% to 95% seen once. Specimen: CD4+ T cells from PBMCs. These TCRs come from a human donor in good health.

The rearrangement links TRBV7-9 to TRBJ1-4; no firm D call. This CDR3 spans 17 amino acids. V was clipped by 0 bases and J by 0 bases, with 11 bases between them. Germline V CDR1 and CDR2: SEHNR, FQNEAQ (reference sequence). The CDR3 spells CASSLARGGATNEKLFF. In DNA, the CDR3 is TGTGCCAGCAGCTTAGCGCGGGGTGGTGCAACTAATGAAAAACTGTTTTTT.

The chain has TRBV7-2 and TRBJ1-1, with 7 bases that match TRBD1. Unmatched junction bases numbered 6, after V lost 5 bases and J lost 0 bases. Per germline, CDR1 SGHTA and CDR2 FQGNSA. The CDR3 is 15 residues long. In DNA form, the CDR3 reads TGTGCCAGCAGCCCAGTGACAGGGATGAACACTGAAGCTTTCTTT. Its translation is CASSPVTGMNTEAFF.

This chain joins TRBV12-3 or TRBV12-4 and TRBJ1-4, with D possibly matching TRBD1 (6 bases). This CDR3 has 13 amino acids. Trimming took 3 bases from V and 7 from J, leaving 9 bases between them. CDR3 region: CASSFKGGEKLFF. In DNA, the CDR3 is TGTGCCAGCAGTTTTAAAGGGGGTGAAAAACTGTTTTTT.

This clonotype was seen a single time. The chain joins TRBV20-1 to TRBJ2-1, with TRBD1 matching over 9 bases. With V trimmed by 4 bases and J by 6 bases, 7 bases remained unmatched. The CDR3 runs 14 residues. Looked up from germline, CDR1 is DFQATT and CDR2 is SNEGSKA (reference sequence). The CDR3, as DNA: TGCAGTGCTATGGACAGGGGCTCGCGCAATGAGCAGTTCTTC. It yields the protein CSAMDRGSRNEQFF.

The DNA for the CDR3 is TGTGCCTCCCGGGGTAGCAATCAGCCCCAGCATTTT. Translated, it gives CASRGSNQPQHF. The chain is built from TRBV6-6 and TRBJ1-5; D unresolved. This CDR3 is 12 amino acids long. Germline-derived CDR1 and CDR2 are MNHNY and SVGAGI (reference sequence). Trimming left V 11 bases short and J 0 bases short, with 8 bases between.

The CDR3 is CASSQVQYYEQYF. In DNA, the CDR3 is TGTGCCAGCAGCCAAGTCCAGTACTACGAGCAGTACTTC. The chain combines TRBV4-2 with TRBJ2-7, with unresolved D. The CDR3 is 13 amino acids. The germline V and J ends were trimmed by 1 base and 3 bases, with 7 bases remaining between them. Germline CDR1 and CDR2: LGHNA and YNFKEQ.

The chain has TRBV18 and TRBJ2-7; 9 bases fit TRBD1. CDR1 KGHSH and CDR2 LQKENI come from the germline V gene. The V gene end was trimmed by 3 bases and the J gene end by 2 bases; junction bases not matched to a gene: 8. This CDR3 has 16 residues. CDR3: CASSPPGTGSPYEQYF. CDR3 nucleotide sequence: TGTGCCAGCTCACCCCCCGGGACAGGGTCTCCCTACGAGCAGTACTTC.

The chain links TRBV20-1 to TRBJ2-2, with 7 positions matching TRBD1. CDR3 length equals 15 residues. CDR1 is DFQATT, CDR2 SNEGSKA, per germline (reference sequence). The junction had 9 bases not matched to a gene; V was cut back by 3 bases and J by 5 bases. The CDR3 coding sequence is TGCAGTGCTAGGAACAGGGGCCTGGGAACCGGGGAGCTGTTTTTT. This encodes CSARNRGLGTGELFF.